Shown below are 3 T cell receptor beta chains from a single sample sequenced in a study of molecular identifiers for immune sequencing clone quantification. TCRdb reprocessed the PCR reads via MiXCR and lists one record per CDR3 protein. The data hold hundreds of thousands of distinct CDR3 sequences, with just under 20% observed a single time. The sequencing sample was made of naive CD8+ T cells from blood, with Jurkat cell RNA spiked in. The subset is: FACS-sorted CD8+CD4-CCR7+CD45RA+ naive T cells. The receptors were gathered from a human donor in good health. Some libraries in this study had Jurkat cell RNA spiked in.

This clonotype was observed a few times. The genes are TRBV4-2 and TRBJ2-7; TRBD1 might be the D (6 bases). Germline assignment: CDR1 LGHNA and CDR2 YNFKEQ. The germline V and J ends were trimmed by 1 base and 2 bases, with 15 bases remaining between them. This CDR3 spans 16 amino acids. The CDR3 sequence is CASSQGMLQGAYEQYF. The DNA of the CDR3 is TGTGCCAGCAGCCAAGGAATGTTACAGGGAGCCTACGAGCAGTACTTC.

Remarks on this clonotype: Given a much more abundant clone one base away, this may be a read error. V is TRBV6-2 or TRBV6-3 and J is TRBJ2-7; D possibly corresponds to TRBD2 (5 bases). This CDR3 has 14 amino acids. Germline V lookup: CDR1 MNHEY, CDR2 SVGEGT. CDR3 region: CASSPFLEEGERYF. CDR3 in DNA: TGTGCCAGCAGTCCTTTTTTGGAGGAAGGCGAGCGGTACTTC.

This clonotype was detected many times. The chain employs TRBV4-1 and TRBJ2-7, with no clear D. The CDR3 sequence is 14 residues long. The V end lost 1 base, the J end lost 1 base, and 8 bases lay between the germline ends. Per the germline V gene, CDR1 is MGHRA and CDR2 is YSYEKL. The CDR3 DNA reads TGCGCCAGCAGCCAAGGGGTTGGGTCCTACGAGCAGTACTTC. The encoded protein is CASSQGVGSYEQYF.